The entry below describes one T cell receptor (beta chain). These data originate in a study of OX40 agonist ivuxolimab in advanced cancers. CDR1 and CDR2 from the germline V gene are GTSNPN and SVGIG (reference sequence). V was trimmed by 2 bases and J by 2 bases, leaving 18 bases between them. This CDR3 is built from 16 residues. TCRdb keeps only in-frame clones here, not all; method: immunoSEQ multiplex PCR. Of almost 50,000 clones in the sample, more than 85% were seen once. The material sequenced was CD4+ or CD8+ T cells sorted from blood, taken in a trial of the OX40 agonist ivuxolimab. The receptor comes from an adult with an advanced solid tumor such as melanoma, head and neck, liver or kidney cancer. This chain uses TRBV30 with TRBJ2-5; tentatively, D is TRBD1 (6 bases). This chain's CDR3 is CAWSSLEQGGQETQYF. CDR3 bases: TGTGCCTGGAGTTCCCTTGAACAGGGTGGGCAAGAGACCCAGTACTTC.